This TCR beta chain was retrieved from a study of beta chain features in type 1 diabetes. Findings and caveats of the study: Type 1 diabetes patients had moderately but significantly shorter TCRB CDR3s in all four CD4+ subsets.

For this clone: The antigen remains undetermined.

Germline V gene data show CDR1 as SGHTA and CDR2 as FQGTGA. The CDR3 contains 16 residues. After removal of 6 bases from V and 3 bases from J, the junction contained 8 bases not matched to a gene. Expressed TCRB transcripts got sequenced, as all isolated RNA was reverse transcribed. The assay was immunoSEQ multiplex PCR, and TCRdb's table has in-frame clones only and misses some. Here the sample spans 150,000 to 190,000 clones, around 10% being singletons. The TCR was taken from a man aged 25 to 40 with type 1 diabetes. J is TRBJ2-6 and V is TRBV7-3, with 7 bases lining up with TRBD1. Material: central memory CD4+ T cells from blood. Here the CDR3 reads CASSPSGGGGANVLTF. DNA for the CDR3: TGTGCCAGCAGTCCTTCAGGGGGTGGTGGGGCCAACGTCCTGACTTTC.